A selection of T cell receptor beta chains follows, all from one sample in a study of Ad26.COV2.S vaccination and SARS-CoV-2 variants. TCRdb's copy holds only in-frame clones and misses some; the assay was immunoSEQ multiplex PCR. The sample has about 400,000 clones, 83% seen once; the top ten hold around 7.3%. The specimen comprised peripheral blood, sampled in a trial of Ad26.COV2.S vaccine versus placebo. Every receptor here comes from a person between 18 and 60 years old who received the Ad26.COV2.S COVID-19 vaccine or a placebo. Both conserved end residues are trimmed from each CDR3. A D gene is named only where the DNA matches it firmly. Size values are once, few and many counts, or a class for expanded clones, and some rows have none.

>TRBV7-2|.|once
ASSTRDGLNTEAF
>TRBV5-1|TRBD1|.
ASSLMQGAAF
>TRBV4-1|.|.
ASSRRGLPGRTTNEKLF
>TRBV5-1|.|few
ASSFNTAYGYT
>TRBV6-5|.|.
ASSRDRYSGNTIY
>TRBV2|.|.
ASNRREGTYGYT
>TRBV27|.|.
ASSRDGRSYEQY
>TRBV19|.|few
ASRGGSSGANVLT
>TRBV5-4|.|.
ASSLVGPGSVNGGYT
>TRBV11-2|TRBD1|.
ASSLDGTGFYGYT
>TRBV3-1/TRBV3-2|.|.
ASSQVPSEQY
>TRBV6-1|.|.
ASSEAAPRHGYT
>TRBV4-1|.|.
ASSQQGLGLPGKGYT
>TRBV4-1|.|.
ASSQWRQETQY
>TRBV9|.|.
ASSVEGGYTEAF
>TRBV6-1|.|.
ASSEGGHYNSPLH
>TRBV28|.|.
ASRKTGRNQPQH
>TRBV29-1|.|.
SATAGRHEQY
>TRBV6-5|.|once
ASSYPGWRGTEAF
>TRBV11-3|.|few
ASSSGAEYEQY
>TRBV6-6|TRBD1|.
ASSQQGGNEQF
>TRBV5-1|.|.
ASSIDSPLGYT
>TRBV7-6|TRBD1|.
ASSLRPLFRDRETQY
>TRBV4-1|TRBD1|.
ASSLFGQGPATEAF
>TRBV19|.|.
ASSSRAGNEQF
>TRBV11-2|.|.
ASSLVARTDTQY
>TRBV2|.|few
ASARDGPNEKLF
>TRBV5-5|TRBD1|.
ASSLPSGQLTDTQY
>TRBV5-1|.|.
ASSLGGPTDTQY
>TRBV6-5|TRBD2|.
ASSTRLADHYEQY
>TRBV2|.|.
ASSVRIGSATEAF
>TRBV27|TRBD1|.
ASSLTGTDNEQF